The 16 T cell receptor beta chains presented below share a single source sample, sequenced in a study of shared clonotypes between healthy human individuals. TCRdb's table, derived via immunoSEQ multiplex PCR, lists solely in-frame clones and lacks some. Among millions of clones, 85% to 95% were seen once, and the ten largest hold 0.1% to 0.15%. The sequenced sample consisted of naive CD4+ T cells sorted from blood. Subset of the sample: CD45RA+ positively selected. Receptor source: a man aged 18-30 years in good health.

This rearrangement joins TRBV9 to TRBJ2-7; D is uncertain. Germline V gives CDR1 SGDLS, CDR2 YYNGEE. The CDR3 has 18 residues. Trimming stripped 0 bases from V and 0 bases from J, with 19 bases between. The CDR3 nucleotides are TGTGCCAGCAGCGTAGTACCCACTATTGCGGTTGGCTCCTACGAGCAGTACTTC. Amino acid sequence: CASSVVPTIAVGSYEQYF.

Of note for this clone: Other DNA sequences in this specimen translate into the identical CDR3. The rearrangement uses TRBV18 and TRBJ2-7, with 8 bases that match TRBD1. The J segment lost 3 bases and the V segment lost 0 bases, leaving 1 base of the junction unmatched. CDR3 length: 14 amino acids. CDR1 and CDR2 (germline): KGHSH, LQKENI. The CDR3: CASSPPGQDYEQYF. The CDR3 nucleotides read TGTGCCAGCTCACCACCGGGACAGGACTACGAGCAGTACTTC.

With respect to this clone: This may come from a read error, since a much larger clone is one base off. This specimen includes other DNA sequences encoding the same CDR3. This chain joins TRBV7-9 and TRBJ2-7; no clear D. The CDR3 sequence is 12 residues long. Germline V gene sequence: CDR1 SEHNR, CDR2 FQNEAQ (reference sequence). The V gene lost 1 base and the J gene lost 4 bases, with 5 bases spanning the gap. CDR3 in amino acids: CASSLGRYEQYF. The CDR3 DNA sequence: TGTGCCAGCAGCTTAGGCAGATACGAGCAGTACTTC. Drawing the rest from reference TRBV7-9 and TRBJ2-7, the complete variable domain is DTGVSQNPRHKITKRGQNVTFRCDPISEHNRLYWYRQTLGQGPEFLTYFQNEAQLEKSRLLSDRFSAERPKGSFSTLEIQRTEQGDSAMYLCASSLGRYEQYFGPGTRLTVT.

The CDR3 coding sequence is TGTGCCAGCACCCTCCGGGGGCGGGATCAGCCCCAGCATTTT. This gives the protein CASTLRGRDQPQHF. This chain uses TRBV6-1 with TRBJ1-5; D is possibly TRBD1 (6 bases). Germline CDR1 reads MNHNS; CDR2 reads SASEGT. This CDR3 has 14 residues. Trimming removed 7 bases at V and 5 bases at J, with 15 bases between.

A remark on this clone: Other DNA sequences in this sample translate to the same CDR3. V gene TRBV6-5 combines with J gene TRBJ2-2, with TRBD1 matching over 9 bases. Germline V lookup: CDR1 MNHEY, CDR2 SVGAGI. Germline trimming cut 6 bases from V and 5 bases from J; bases unmatched to any gene: 7. This CDR3 spans 15 amino acids. CDR3 amino acids: CASSSGTGRTGELFF. Here the CDR3 DNA reads TGTGCCAGCAGCTCCGGGACAGGGAGGACCGGGGAGCTGTTTTTT.

This clone was counted only a few times. The chain carries TRBV5-1 and TRBJ2-1; D possibly corresponds to TRBD2 (6 bases). The germline V and J ends were trimmed by 0 bases and 4 bases, with 11 bases remaining between them. Germline CDR1 and CDR2: SGHRS and YFSETQ. The CDR3 contains 15 residues. CDR3: CASSLGGGRYNEQFF. The DNA for the CDR3 is TGCGCCAGCAGCTTGGGAGGTGGGAGGTACAATGAGCAGTTCTTC.

CDR3 bases: TGTGCCAGCAGCGGAGGCAAGACCCAGTACTTC. It encodes CASSGGKTQYF. V is TRBV11-2 and J is TRBJ2-5, with D perhaps matching TRBD2 (5 bases). Germline V gene data show CDR1 as SGHAT and CDR2 as FQNNGV. The V end lost 5 bases, the J end lost 6 bases, and 7 bases lay between the germline ends. The CDR3 contains 11 residues.

This sequence joins TRBV2 and TRBJ1-6, with D perhaps matching TRBD1 (5 bases). This CDR3 has 18 amino acids. Trimming took off 5 bases at V and 4 bases at J, with 21 bases between the two ends. Germline V gives CDR1 SNHLY, CDR2 FYNNEI. Here the CDR3 DNA reads TGTGCCAGCAGTAAAAGTGCCAAGGTCGACAGTTATAATTCACCCCTCCACTTT. Amino acid sequence: CASSKSAKVDSYNSPLHF.

The rearrangement uses TRBV5-5 and TRBJ2-2; a possible D gene is TRBD1 (5 bases). Between the trimmed V and J ends, which lost 3 bases and 6 bases, there was a span of 18 bases. CDR1 is SGHKS and CDR2 is YYEKEE in the germline V gene (reference sequence). The CDR3 is 16 residues long. The CDR3, as DNA: TGTGCCAGCAGCTATCTGAAGGGGATAATCCCCGGGGAGCTGTTTTTT. Encoded protein: CASSYLKGIIPGELFF.

This chain uses TRBV5-1 with TRBJ2-5; TRBD1 matches 9 bases. The trim removed 2 bases at V and 3 bases at J, leaving 5 bases unmatched. CDR1 is SGHRS, CDR2 YFSETQ, per germline. The CDR3 covers 15 residues. CDR3 nucleotides: TGCGCCAGCAGCTTCGCCGGGACAGGGAAAGAGACCCAGTACTTC. This encodes CASSFAGTGKETQYF. Supplemented by reference TRBV5-1 and TRBJ2-5, the full variable domain reads KAGVTQTPRYLIKTRGQQVTLSCSPISGHRSVSWYQQTPGQGLQFLFEYFSETQRNKGNFPGRFSGRQFSNSRSEMNVSTLELGDSALYLCASSFAGTGKETQYFGPGTRLLVL.

This chain uses TRBV18 with TRBJ2-7; no firm D call. This CDR3 is 14 amino acids long. Germline CDR1 reads KGHSH; CDR2 reads LQKENI. V was cut by 1 base and J by 4 bases, with 11 bases left in between. CDR3 sequence (DNA): TGTGCCAGCTCACCACAGGATGGAGATTACGAGCAGTACTTC. Protein product: CASSPQDGDYEQYF.

This clone was counted a single time. CDR3 sequence (DNA): TGTGCCAGCAGCGTCTCCCGGGACAACTGCGAGCAGTACTTC. Translation gives CASSVSRDNCEQYF. The chain recombines TRBV7-6 with TRBJ2-7; a possible D gene is TRBD1 (6 bases). Germline CDR1 is SGHVS and CDR2 is FNYEAQ. Trimming took 5 bases from V and 6 from J, leaving 17 bases between them. The CDR3 covers 14 residues.

The chain carries TRBV10-3 and TRBJ2-5, with TRBD2 as a possible D gene (6 bases). The V gene lost 8 bases and the J gene lost 4 bases, with 11 bases spanning the gap. CDR1 ENHRY and CDR2 SYGVKD come from the germline V gene. The CDR3 is 12 amino acids. The CDR3 region has the DNA TGTGCCATCGCTGGGGGAGGAGAGACCCAGTACTTC. Its protein is CAIAGGGETQYF.

The chain uses TRBV7-9 and TRBJ2-2; the match to TRBD1 covers 9 bases. V dropped 8 bases and J dropped 7; count of bases not matched to a gene: 8. CDR3 size: 14 residues. Germline V lookup: CDR1 SEHNR, CDR2 FQNEAQ (reference sequence). This CDR3 is CASRQGGNYGELFF. The CDR3 nucleotides are TGTGCCAGCCGACAGGGGGGGAACTACGGGGAGCTGTTTTTT.

The chain employs TRBV11-2 and TRBJ2-5; tentative D call: TRBD2 (5 bases). V lost 0 bases, J lost 4 bases, and 12 bases lay in between. This CDR3 comprises 15 residues. The germline CDR1 and CDR2 sequences are SGHAT and FQNNGV. In DNA form, the CDR3 reads TGTGCCAGCAGCTTAGATCGGGTAGGGAGAGAGACCCAGTACTTC. This encodes CASSLDRVGRETQYF.

The chain is built from TRBV7-2 and TRBJ2-7; a weak D match, TRBD1 (5 bases). There are 15 residues in the CDR3. The V gene's germline CDR1 is SGHTA and CDR2 FQGNSA. Deletions cut 1 base from V and 3 bases from J, with 13 bases between. The CDR3 sequence: CASSLGGPWDYEQYF. CDR3 in DNA: TGTGCCAGCAGCTTAGGGGGCCCCTGGGACTACGAGCAGTACTTC. The whole variable domain, filled in from reference TRBV7-2 and TRBJ2-7, reads GAGVSQSPSNKVTEKGKDVELRCDPISGHTALYWYRQSLGQGLEFLIYFQGNSAPDKSGLPSDRFSAERTGGSVSTLTIQRTQQEDSAVYLCASSLGGPWDYEQYFGPGTRLTVT.